The TCR beta chain described here comes from a study of regulatory T cells in long-lasting Graves disease. Findings and limits, study-wide: Whereas new patients shared 1,000 or so public clonotypes, persistent patients shared more, at a few thousand.

V gave up 4 bases and J gave up 2 bases, with 14 bases separating them. This CDR3 region has 15 residues. CDR1 is MNHEY, CDR2 SMNVEV, per germline (reference sequence). To make TCR beta libraries, researchers used iRepertoire HTBI primers and Arm-PCR of CDR3 regions. MiXCR, applied by TCRdb to the multiplex PCR reads, yields one record per CDR3 protein. Of just over 600,000 distinct CDR3 sequences in the sample, under 20% were seen once. Time point defined: newly diagnosed GD, antithyroid drugs for less than 3 months. PBMC-derived RNA was used for the TCR library. The sample holds many counts of this clonotype. Its target is not known. This sample also appeared in a second study, on T cells in Graves' hyperthyroidism and ophthalmopathy. Per that study: Ophthalmopathy was told apart from stable hyperthyroidism by a 13 V-J model. The model foresaw ophthalmopathy a median roughly 6.6 months prior to onset.

This TCR was recovered from a woman aged 30 to 39 with Graves disease. The sample here was peripheral blood mononuclear cells (PBMCs), taken at new diagnosis, from a patient treated with antithyroid drugs. The chain joins TRBV27 to TRBJ1-1; D not certain. CDR3 amino acids: CASSSEADSNTEAFF. CDR3 nucleotide sequence: TGTGCCAGCAGTTCCGAGGCAGATAGTAACACTGAAGCTTTCTTT.